The 31 T cell receptor beta chains in this list originate from one sample, sequenced in a study of CXCR3-negative and CXCR3-positive naive CD8 T cells. Study-wide points: Greater hydrophobicity was found in TRB CDR3s of CXCR3-positive naive cells than of CXCR3-negative naive cells.

It was by 5' RACE with UMI labels that the TRB cDNA libraries were prepared. TCRdb processed the 5' RACE reads again and assigns one entry to each CDR3 protein, with no DNA. The sample totals under 60,000 distinct CDR3 sequences. These receptors' antigens are unknown. Specimen: naive CXCR3+ CD8+ T cells from blood. The subset: CD45RO-CCR7+CD27+CD95- naive CD8+ T cells expressing CXCR3 (TNR3+). These receptors all come from a human donor in good health. Some clones in this sample may be carry-over from other donors' samples.

The chain joins TRBV27 to TRBJ1-1; there is no DNA to check the TCRdb D call of TRBD1. The CDR3 length is 13 residues. Germline values: CDR1 MNHEY, CDR2 SMNVEV (reference sequence). The CDR3 here is CASSSGKGTEAFF.

The chain uses TRBV15 and TRBJ2-1; without DNA, the TCRdb call of TRBD1 cannot be checked. The CDR3 is 17 residues long. CDR1 LNHNV and CDR2 YYDKDF come from the germline V gene (reference sequence). CDR3: CATSSPLRGQGYNEQFF. Using reference TRBV15 and TRBJ2-1 for the parts outside the CDR3, the full variable domain is DAMVIQNPRYQVTQFGKPVTLSCSQTLNHNVMYWYQQKSSQAPKLLFHYYDKDFNNEADTPDNFQSRRPNTSFCFLDIRSPGLGDTAMYLCATSSPLRGQGYNEQFFGPGTRLTVL.

The chain joins TRBV5-1 to TRBJ2-5; TCRdb selects TRBD1, and the lack of DNA leaves this call unchecked. The CDR3 is 11 amino acids. The germline V gene encodes CDR1 SGHRS and CDR2 YFSETQ. CDR3 region: CASSLPGGPYF.

The chain joins TRBV20-1 to TRBJ1-1. Germline CDR1 is DFQATT and CDR2 is SNEGSKA (reference sequence). This CDR3 is built from 11 residues. The CDR3 spells CSEVVNTEAFF.

The chain uses TRBV7-2 and TRBJ2-7; lacking DNA, the TRBD2 call made by TCRdb goes unchecked. CDR1 is SGHTA, CDR2 FQGNSA, per germline. The CDR3 is made up of 15 amino acids. The chain's CDR3 is CASSAGLGSSYEQYF.

This rearrangement joins TRBV5-1 to TRBJ2-1; TCRdb outputs TRBD1, but without DNA this stays unchecked. The CDR3 is 12 amino acids. CDR1 and CDR2 from the germline V gene are SGHRS and YFSETQ. The CDR3 reads CASSLLGGEQFF.

This chain joins TRBV7-7 and TRBJ2-2; TCRdb proposes TRBD1, but this gene call is untestable without DNA. The CDR3 has 16 amino acids. CDR1 is SSHAT, CDR2 FNYEAQ, per germline (reference sequence). CDR3: CASRQSGTGNTGELFF.

V usage is TRBV6-5 and J usage is TRBJ1-1. The CDR3 sequence is 16 residues long. Germline V gene sequence: CDR1 MNHEY, CDR2 SVGAGI. The CDR3 loop is CASSNRAMAGNTEAFF.

The rearrangement joins TRBV7-9 to TRBJ1-2. CDR1 is SEHNR and CDR2 is FQNEAQ in the germline V gene (reference sequence). The CDR3 extends over 12 amino acids. The CDR3: CASSPEIYGYTF.

The V gene is TRBV5-5, the J gene TRBJ2-7; checking the TCRdb D call of TRBD1 is not possible without DNA. The germline gives CDR1 SGHKS, CDR2 YYEKEE (reference sequence). The CDR3 totals 15 residues. CDR3 protein: CASSYTGTGFWEQYF.

The gene calls are TRBV12-3 or TRBV12-4 and TRBJ2-1; the TRBD1 assignment by TCRdb is unverifiable without DNA. The CDR3 contains 13 residues. CDR3 sequence reads: CASSLEAVYEQFF.

This sequence joins TRBV20-1 and TRBJ1-3; TCRdb reports TRBD1, a call that lacks DNA to check it against. CDR3 length: 17 amino acids. CDR1 and CDR2 (germline): DFQATT, SNEGSKA (reference sequence). CDR3 protein: CSARGARDSSSGNTIYF.

This chain links TRBV6-6 with TRBJ2-5. Germline assignment: CDR1 MNHNY and CDR2 SVGAGI (reference sequence). The CDR3 sequence is 13 residues long. The CDR3 sequence is CATSSPSQETQYF.

This chain connects TRBV4-3 to TRBJ1-4; the D call of TRBD1 rests on TCRdb alone, since no DNA is present to check it. Germline-derived CDR1 and CDR2 are LGHNA and YSLEER. The CDR3 loop spans 13 amino acids. CDR3 sequence reads: CISSLGPSEKLFF.

This chain connects TRBV7-8 to TRBJ1-5. In germline, CDR1 is SGHVS, CDR2 FQNEAQ. The CDR3 runs 17 residues. The CDR3: CASSLPAGGSSNQPQHF.

The chain carries TRBV29-1 and TRBJ2-2; TCRdb names TRBD1, which stays unverified in the absence of DNA. This CDR3 has 15 residues. From germline, CDR1 is SQVTM and CDR2 ANQGSEA. This chain's CDR3 is CSVKGQGAIAGELFF.

The chain has TRBV19 and TRBJ1-1; as DNA is missing, the TRBD1 call by TCRdb cannot be tested. The CDR3 spans 15 residues. From germline, CDR1 is LNHDA and CDR2 SQIVND (reference sequence). The CDR3 sequence is CASSIWGQGNTEAFF.

The chain carries TRBV3-1 and TRBJ1-5. The CDR3 totals 12 residues. Germline lookup yields CDR1 LGHDT and CDR2 YNNKEL (reference sequence). CDR3 sequence: CASSQENQPQHF.

This CDR3 is CASSVEGSSETQYF. This chain uses TRBV9 with TRBJ2-5; the TCRdb D gene call, TRBD2, has no DNA to confirm it. There are 14 residues in the CDR3. CDR1 SGDLS and CDR2 YYNGEE come from the germline V gene.

This chain connects TRBV2 to TRBJ2-2; checking the TCRdb D call of TRBD1 is not possible without DNA. This CDR3 has 14 residues. Germline CDR1 is SNHLY and CDR2 is FYNNEI. CDR3 protein: CASLRGQNTGELFF.

The chain links TRBV15 to TRBJ2-1; TCRdb indicates TRBD1, and absent DNA this call remains unverified. The CDR3 length is 14 residues. From germline, CDR1 is LNHNV and CDR2 YYDKDF (reference sequence). The CDR3 reads CATSRQGTYNEQFF.

The V and J genes are TRBV7-2 and TRBJ2-1. Germline V lookup: CDR1 SGHTA, CDR2 FQGNSA. CDR3 length: 14 residues. CDR3 sequence: CASSTTGAYNEQFF. Together with reference TRBV7-2 and TRBJ2-1, the CDR3 gives the full variable domain: GAGVSQSPSNKVTEKGKDVELRCDPISGHTALYWYRQSLGQGLEFLIYFQGNSAPDKSGLPSDRFSAERTGGSVSTLTIQRTQQEDSAVYLCASSTTGAYNEQFFGPGTRLTVL.

This clonotype is deemed medium-sized by its frequency. V usage is TRBV4-3 and J usage is TRBJ2-5; TCRdb indicates TRBD2, and absent DNA this call remains unverified. CDR1 and CDR2 (germline): LGHNA, YSLEER. This CDR3 region has 14 residues. The CDR3 protein is CASSPGGLQETQYF.

The chain links TRBV29-1 to TRBJ2-7. The CDR3 spans 11 residues. Germline V lookup: CDR1 SQVTM, CDR2 ANQGSEA. The CDR3 loop is CSGRDSYEQYF.

The V call is TRBV6-2 or TRBV6-3, the J call TRBJ2-2; checking the TCRdb D call of TRBD2 is not possible without DNA. The CDR3 is made up of 18 amino acids. Germline lookup yields CDR1 MNHEY and CDR2 SVGEGT. The CDR3 sequence is CASSYSLAGVTNTGELFF.

The chain has TRBV4-2 and TRBJ2-5; TCRdb's D call, TRBD1, is unchecked because there is no DNA. Germline V gene lookup returns CDR1 LGHNA and CDR2 YNFKEQ. The CDR3 is 13 residues long. CDR3 region: CASTEGLWETQYF.

J is TRBJ1-1 and V is TRBV29-1. Germline loops: CDR1 SQVTM, CDR2 ANQGSEA. The CDR3 consists of 13 residues. CDR3 protein: CSVVGVSDTEAFF.

The rearrangement uses TRBV7-2 and TRBJ2-1; TCRdb gives TRBD2 as the D gene, but with no DNA this cannot be confirmed. This CDR3 region has 15 residues. Per germline, CDR1 SGHTA and CDR2 FQGNSA. CDR3: CASSHSGGSGDEQFF.

V usage is TRBV3-1 and J usage is TRBJ2-3. The germline gives CDR1 LGHDT, CDR2 YNNKEL (reference sequence). The length of the CDR3 is 16 residues. CDR3 amino acids: CASSPARLASTDTQYF.

V and J are TRBV28 and TRBJ2-7; TCRdb designates TRBD1, a call that cannot be tested without DNA. The germline gives CDR1 MDHEN, CDR2 SYDVKM. This CDR3 spans 14 amino acids. CDR3 region: CASSLLPGSYEQYF.

The CDR3 here is CASSQDRKAYNEQFF. V gene TRBV4-3 combines with J gene TRBJ2-1. The CDR3 contains 15 residues. CDR1 and CDR2 (germline): LGHNA, YSLEER.